These 31 T cell receptor beta chains came from one sample sequenced in a study of blood T cell repertoires in COVID-19. The method was immunoSEQ multiplex PCR; TCRdb's version includes in-frame clones alone and lacks a portion of them. The sample records 140,000 to 150,000 clones, about 87% being singletons. The sequenced sample consisted of peripheral blood. These receptors were collected from a human donor in a cohort sampled during active COVID-19.

The chain joins TRBV11-3 to TRBJ2-3; a weak D match, TRBD2 (6 bases). Per germline, CDR1 SGHNT and CDR2 YENEEA. Between the trimmed V and J ends, which lost 0 bases and 5 bases, there was a span of 6 bases. CDR3 length: 13 residues. This CDR3 is CASSLEEGDTQYF. In DNA form, the CDR3 reads TGTGCCAGCAGCTTAGAGGAGGGAGATACGCAGTATTTT.

This clone was seen a handful of times. The V gene is TRBV2, the J gene TRBJ1-3; a weak D match, TRBD1 (6 bases). V lost 7 bases and J 0 bases, leaving 13 bases between the germline ends. Germline assignment: CDR1 SNHLY and CDR2 FYNNEI. This CDR3 region has 15 residues. CDR3 loop: CASKRDTVSGNTIYF. CDR3 sequence (DNA): TGTGCCAGCAAAAGGGACACCGTCTCTGGAAACACCATATATTTT. Together with reference TRBV2 and TRBJ1-3, the CDR3 gives the full variable domain: EPEVTQTPSHQVTQMGQEVILRCVPISNHLYFYWYRQILGQKVEFLVSFYNNEISEKSEIFDDQFSVERPDGSNFTLKIRSTKLEDSAMYFCASKRDTVSGNTIYFGEGSWLTVV.

This clone was detected once. The rearrangement joins TRBV7-2 to TRBJ1-1, with D possibly being TRBD1 (6 bases). This CDR3 spans 16 amino acids. CDR1 and CDR2 from the germline V gene are SGHTA and FQGNSA. Between the trimmed V and J ends, which lost 5 bases and 5 bases, there was a span of 21 bases. In DNA, the CDR3 is TGTGCCAGCAGCCCTCCGCGGCAGGGGCTGGGTACTGAAGCTTTCTTT. It specifies CASSPPRQGLGTEAFF.

The chain couples TRBV6-5 to TRBJ2-7, with 8 bases that match TRBD1. Trimming at V came to 4 bases and at J to 3 bases, leaving 5 bases not matched to a gene. The germline gives CDR1 MNHEY, CDR2 SVGAGI. This CDR3 has 14 amino acids. CDR3 sequence reads: CASSWDRRNYEQYV. The CDR3 DNA follows: TGTGCCAGCAGTTGGGACAGGAGAAACTACGAGCAGTACGTC.

The chain links TRBV12-3 or TRBV12-4 to TRBJ2-5; no definite D call. Trimming took off 5 bases at V and 2 bases at J, with 9 bases between the two ends. The CDR3 length is 13 residues. The chain's CDR3 is CASSKHPQETQYF. The CDR3 DNA is TGTGCCAGCAGTAAGCACCCACAAGAGACCCAGTACTTC.

The rearrangement links TRBV6-6 to TRBJ1-4, with 7 nucleotides matching TRBD1. CDR3 length: 16 residues. Trimming at V came to 6 bases and at J to 8 bases, leaving 15 bases not matched to a gene. In germline, CDR1 is MNHNY, CDR2 SVGAGI (reference sequence). CDR3 sequence reads: CASRGLRSGGYEKLFF. CDR3 nucleotides: TGTGCCAGCAGGGGACTTAGGTCAGGGGGATACGAAAAACTGTTTTTT.

The V gene is TRBV6-2 or TRBV6-3, the J gene TRBJ1-2, with D possibly TRBD1 on 6 matching bases. Trimming removed 4 bases at V and 4 bases at J, with 13 bases between. Per germline, CDR1 MNHEY and CDR2 SVGEGT. The CDR3 sequence is 14 residues long. The CDR3: CASSLSTGSYGYTF. For the CDR3, the DNA is TGTGCCAGCAGTTTAAGTACAGGGTCCTATGGCTACACCTTC.

The V call is TRBV18, the J call TRBJ2-1; 11 bases align to TRBD1. Trimming at V came to 5 bases and at J to 6 bases, leaving 3 bases not matched to a gene. The CDR3 spans 14 residues. Looked up from germline, CDR1 is KGHSH and CDR2 is LQKENI. In DNA form, the CDR3 reads TGTGCCAGCTCAAGGGACAGGGGGGCCAATGAGCAGTTCTTC. This encodes CASSRDRGANEQFF. Using reference TRBV18 and TRBJ2-1 for the parts outside the CDR3, the full variable domain is NAGVMQNPRHLVRRRGQEARLRCSPMKGHSHVYWYRQLPEEGLKFMVYLQKENIIDESGMPKERFSAEFPKEGPSILRIQQVVRGDSAAYFCASSRDRGANEQFFGPGTRLTVL.

The chain links TRBV7-2 to TRBJ1-4; the D gene is possibly TRBD1 (5 bases). V was cut by 3 bases and J by 5 bases, with 10 bases left in between. From germline, CDR1 is SGHTA and CDR2 FQGNSA. The CDR3 covers 14 residues. The CDR3 DNA is TGTGCCAGCAGCTTTTGGGGGGGGAATGAAAAACTGTTTTTT. It yields the protein CASSFWGGNEKLFF.

This sequence joins TRBV7-2 and TRBJ2-3, with 12 positions matching TRBD2. The CDR3 is 16 amino acids. CDR1 is SGHTA and CDR2 is FQGNSA in the germline V gene. V lost 10 bases, J lost 4 bases, and 12 bases stayed unmatched. CDR3 in amino acids: CATTSGSPLSPDTQYF. The DNA for the CDR3 is TGTGCCACGACTAGCGGGAGCCCCCTGAGCCCAGATACGCAGTATTTT.

This clone was found once. The chain links TRBV5-5 to TRBJ2-7; 10 bases are a match to TRBD2. The ends lost 1 base at V and 3 bases at J; junction bases unmatched: 4. Germline V CDR1 and CDR2: SGHKS, YYEKEE (reference sequence). The length of the CDR3 is 15 residues. The CDR3 DNA reads as TGTGCCAGCAGCTTGTCGCCTAGCGGGAGCTACGAGCAGTACGTC. Amino acid sequence: CASSLSPSGSYEQYV.

The rearrangement joins TRBV18 to TRBJ1-1, with 8 bases lining up with TRBD1. V dropped 3 bases and J dropped 8; count of bases not matched to a gene: 11. This CDR3 is built from 15 residues. The germline V gene has CDR1 KGHSH and CDR2 LQKENI. CDR3 DNA sequence: TGTGCCAGCTCACCGTTGGGACAGGCGGCGGGGGAAGCTTTCTTT. Its translation: CASSPLGQAAGEAFF.

V and J are TRBV5-1 and TRBJ2-1; tentative D call: TRBD2 (6 bases). The germline V gene encodes CDR1 SGHRS and CDR2 YFSETQ. Trimming cost V 5 bases and J 5 bases, with 17 bases left between them. The CDR3 extends over 15 amino acids. As DNA, the CDR3 is TGCGCCAGCAGTTCGTTGGTAACGGGGGACAATGAGCAGTTCTTC. This encodes CASSSLVTGDNEQFF.

This chain joins TRBV7-2 and TRBJ2-2, with D tentatively TRBD2 (6 bases). V was cut by 0 bases and J by 5 bases, with 10 bases left in between. The CDR3 has 15 residues. Germline V gene data show CDR1 as SGHTA and CDR2 as FQGNSA. The CDR3 coding sequence is TGTGCCAGCAGCTTAGCGGGAGGAGAAACCGGGGAGCTGTTTTTT. Translating gives CASSLAGGETGELFF.

The V call is TRBV9, the J call TRBJ2-7; the D is unclear. This CDR3 has 16 amino acids. Trimming shortened V by 1 base and J by 3 bases, and 17 bases separated the two germline ends. Germline V lookup: CDR1 SGDLS, CDR2 YYNGEE. The CDR3 nucleotides are TGTGCCAGCAGCGTAAGATCGGTAGCAGTCTACTACGAGCAGTACTTC. The encoded protein is CASSVRSVAVYYEQYF.

The V gene is TRBV13, the J gene TRBJ1-2; the D gene is possibly TRBD1 (5 bases). CDR3 length: 14 residues. Germline V gene sequence: CDR1 PRHDT, CDR2 FYEKMQ (reference sequence). Trimming pared 1 base from V and 5 bases from J, leaving 11 bases between. This CDR3 is CASSLDRTTYGYTF. Here the CDR3 DNA reads TGTGCCAGCAGCTTAGATAGGACAACATATGGCTACACCTTC.

This chain joins TRBV6-5 and TRBJ2-7; 7 nucleotides match TRBD1. Germline CDR1 and CDR2: MNHEY and SVGAGI. J lost 0 bases, V lost 6 bases, and 5 bases had no gene match. This CDR3 is 14 amino acids long. Here the CDR3 reads CASSQGGTSYEQYF. The CDR3 DNA sequence: TGTGCCAGCAGCCAAGGGGGCACCTCCTACGAGCAGTACTTC.

The chain recombines TRBV10-3 with TRBJ2-1; D not certain. This CDR3 spans 11 amino acids. V gave up 5 bases and J gave up 5 bases, with 4 bases separating them. Germline assignment: CDR1 ENHRY and CDR2 SYGVKD. The CDR3 loop is CAISPNNEQFF. In DNA, the CDR3 is TGTGCCATCAGTCCCAACAATGAGCAGTTCTTC.

About this clone: One end of the junction varies from germline; a read error may be responsible. The V and J genes are TRBV11-3 and TRBJ2-3; tentative D call: TRBD1 (5 bases). Germline V CDR1 and CDR2: SGHNT, YENEEA. The CDR3 loop spans 12 amino acids. The CDR3, as DNA: TGTGCCAGCAGCTCCCAACAGGACCTCTTTGCTTTT. This translates into CASSSQQDLFAF.

The chain has TRBV5-1 and TRBJ2-7, with TRBD1 matching over 7 bases. The CDR3 contains 14 residues. V dropped 0 bases and J dropped 3; count of bases not matched to a gene: 3. Looked up from germline, CDR1 is SGHRS and CDR2 is YFSETQ. Here the CDR3 DNA reads TGCGCCAGCAGCTTGGGGGCAGGGGGCTACGAGCAGTACTTC. It translates to CASSLGAGGYEQYF.

J is TRBJ1-2 and V is TRBV4-2; weak D call: TRBD1 (6 bases). This CDR3 spans 15 amino acids. V lost 0 bases and J 3 bases, leaving 11 bases between the germline ends. CDR1 and CDR2 from the germline V gene are LGHNA and YNFKEQ. The CDR3 reads CASSQEGGEDYGYTF. In nucleotides, the CDR3 is TGTGCCAGCAGCCAAGAAGGGGGAGAGGACTATGGCTACACCTTC.

This chain uses TRBV24-1 with TRBJ2-1, with 11 bases that match TRBD2. Germline-derived CDR1 and CDR2 are KGHDR and SFDVKD. The CDR3 runs 16 residues. V gave up 4 bases and J gave up 15 bases; unmatched junction bases: 16. The CDR3 loop is CATSDSIEVAGGPRFF. CDR3 DNA: TGTGCCACCAGTGACTCGATAGAGGTAGCGGGAGGGCCCCGGTTCTTC.

This clone was seen once. V gene TRBV19 combines with J gene TRBJ1-1; TRBD1 aligns across 11 bases. Germline V gene sequence: CDR1 LNHDA, CDR2 SQIVND (reference sequence). V lost 4 bases and J lost 0; bases outside the gene matches: 1. The CDR3 contains 15 residues. The chain's CDR3 is CASSRTGGVNTEAFF. CDR3 DNA: TGTGCCAGTAGTAGGACAGGGGGCGTGAACACTGAAGCTTTCTTT. The full variable domain, its missing parts supplied by reference TRBV19 and TRBJ1-1, is DGGITQSPKYLFRKEGQNVTLSCEQNLNHDAMYWYRQDPGQGLRLIYYSQIVNDFQKGDIAEGYSVSREKKESFPLTVTSAQKNPTAFYLCASSRTGGVNTEAFFGQGTRLTVV.

The chain joins TRBV7-8 to TRBJ2-3; the D is unclear. V lost 3 bases, J lost 5 bases, and 12 bases lay in between. Germline V gene data show CDR1 as SGHVS and CDR2 as FQNEAQ. The CDR3 length is 14 residues. DNA for the CDR3: TGTGCCAGCAGCTTTAATGTCCGAGGAGATACGCAGTATTTT. This codes for CASSFNVRGDTQYF.

The chain links TRBV25-1 to TRBJ1-1, with unresolved D. Per the germline V gene, CDR1 is MGHDK and CDR2 is SYGVNS. V lost 2 bases, J lost 1 base, and 11 bases lay in between. The CDR3 is made up of 15 amino acids. Here the CDR3 DNA reads TGTGCCAGCAGTGAAAGTGGTGCGAGGAACACTGAAGCTTTCTTT. As protein: CASSESGARNTEAFF.

The chain employs TRBV6-5 and TRBJ1-5; D possibly corresponds to TRBD1 (5 bases). Germline values: CDR1 MNHEY, CDR2 SVGAGI. The length of the CDR3 is 15 residues. Trimming left V 5 bases short and J 2 bases short, with 13 bases between. CDR3 coding DNA: TGTGCCAGCAGTAGATCCGGGACTGGCAATCAGCCCCAGCATTTT. As protein: CASSRSGTGNQPQHF.

This clone has a handful of counts. V gene TRBV4-3 combines with J gene TRBJ2-1; the match to TRBD2 covers 9 bases. The CDR3 runs to 17 residues. The germline CDR1 and CDR2 sequences are LGHNA and YSLEER. J gave up 4 bases and V 4 bases, and 11 bases lay outside the gene matches. The CDR3 DNA sequence: TGCGCCAGCAGCCTTATTAGGGCTAGCGGGAAGTACAATGAGCAGTTCTTC. This sequence encodes CASSLIRASGKYNEQFF.

The table lists this clone with a count of one. The rearrangement uses TRBV15 and TRBJ1-1; 9 bases are a match to TRBD1. The CDR3 spans 16 residues. The germline CDR1 and CDR2 sequences are LNHNV and YYDKDF (reference sequence). Trimming cost V 3 bases and J 6 bases; bases outside gene matches: 11. The CDR3 reads CATSSAGTGSVAEAFF. The CDR3, as DNA: TGTGCCACCAGCAGCGCCGGGACAGGGAGTGTCGCTGAAGCTTTCTTT.

The chain carries TRBV19 and TRBJ2-1; maybe TRBD1 (6 bases). The V gene's germline CDR1 is LNHDA and CDR2 SQIVND (reference sequence). Trimming cost V 8 bases and J 7 bases, with 15 bases left between them. The CDR3 contains 13 residues. The DNA of the CDR3 is TGTGCCAGTGGGCGTCAGGGGTTGAATGAGCAGTTCTTC. Protein product: CASGRQGLNEQFF.

The V call is TRBV5-8, the J call TRBJ1-5, with D hard to call. The CDR3 runs to 13 residues. Germline lookup yields CDR1 SGHTS and CDR2 YDEGEE. Trimming stripped 1 base from V and 5 bases from J, with 7 bases between. In DNA, the CDR3 is TGTGCCAGCAGCTTGACAGCAGATCAGCCCCAGCATTTT. This translates into CASSLTADQPQHF.

The V gene is TRBV7-3, the J gene TRBJ1-1; D is perhaps TRBD1 (6 bases). The CDR3 length is 15 residues. Trimming left V 4 bases short and J 2 bases short, with 14 bases between. The germline V gene encodes CDR1 SGHTA and CDR2 FQGTGA. DNA for the CDR3: TGTGCCAGCAGCTCCGGGACACTTTTAAACACTGAAGCTTTCTTT. It yields the protein CASSSGTLLNTEAFF.